A single TCR beta chain is shown here with its context. What it binds is not known. These data come from a study of CD8 T cells in Susac syndrome. The study's findings and limits: In its TCR sequencing and HLA analysis, the study acknowledged that the number of individuals was relatively small.

Trimming left V 5 bases short and J 4 bases short, with 12 bases between. There are 14 residues in the CDR3. Germline CDR1 LNHDA, CDR2 SQIVND (reference sequence). RNA was extracted with the RNeasy kit, and a quantity of roughly 0.45 to 1 ug was reverse transcribed using random hexamers. TCRdb called the immunoSEQ multiplex PCR reads again in MiXCR, with one record for every CDR3 protein. This table has over 150,000 distinct CDR3 sequences, approximately 95% appearing once. The gene calls are TRBV19 and TRBJ2-1; D uncertain. The sequence was collected from a human donor with multiple sclerosis. The sequenced sample consisted of CD4+ T cells from PBMCs. CDR3 coding DNA: TGTGCCAGTAGTTTCCTCCCAACATACAATGAGCAGTTCTTC. Residues: CASSFLPTYNEQFF. The full variable domain, in which reference TRBV19 and TRBJ2-1 provide the parts outside the CDR3, is DGGITQSPKYLFRKEGQNVTLSCEQNLNHDAMYWYRQDPGQGLRLIYYSQIVNDFQKGDIAEGYSVSREKKESFPLTVTSAQKNPTAFYLCASSFLPTYNEQFFGPGTRLTVL.